The source of this T cell receptor (beta chain) is a study of TIL therapy for anti-PD-1-resistant metastatic lung cancer. Sequencing used immunoSEQ v3. The repertoire was sequenced with immunoSEQ multiplex PCR; TCRdb's copy has only in-frame clones and lacks some. The sample holds roughly 60,000 clones; around nine tenths are singletons and the top ten take 2.6%. Regarding time point: pre-treatment sample, taken before nivolumab and TIL therapy. Patients were adults with stage 4 NSCLC. CDR3 size: 14 residues. The ends were cut back, 5 bases at V and 9 bases at J, with 14 bases in the middle. The germline CDR1 and CDR2 sequences are MNHEY and SMNVEV (reference sequence).

The sample consisted of blood, taken at baseline. The rearrangement links TRBV27 to TRBJ1-6, with unresolved D. The sequence was collected from a person between 25 and 80 years old with non-small cell lung cancer. Here the CDR3 DNA reads TGTGCCAGCAGTGTTGGGGTTGGAGTTTCACCCCTCCACTTT. Protein product: CASSVGVGVSPLHF.